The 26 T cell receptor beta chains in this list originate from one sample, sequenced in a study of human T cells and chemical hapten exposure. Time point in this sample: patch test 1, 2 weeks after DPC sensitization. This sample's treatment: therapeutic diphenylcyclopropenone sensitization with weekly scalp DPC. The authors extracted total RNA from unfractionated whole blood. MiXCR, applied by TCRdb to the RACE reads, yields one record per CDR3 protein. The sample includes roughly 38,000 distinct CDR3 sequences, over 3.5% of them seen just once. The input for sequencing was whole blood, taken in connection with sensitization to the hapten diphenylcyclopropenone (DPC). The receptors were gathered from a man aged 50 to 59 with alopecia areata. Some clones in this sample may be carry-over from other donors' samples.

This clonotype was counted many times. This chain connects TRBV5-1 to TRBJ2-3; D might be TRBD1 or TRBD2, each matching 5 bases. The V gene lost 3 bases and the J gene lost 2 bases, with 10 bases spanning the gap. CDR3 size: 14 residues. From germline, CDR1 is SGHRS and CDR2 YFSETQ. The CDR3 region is CASSSWGTTDTQYF. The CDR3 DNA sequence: TGCGCCAGCAGCTCCTGGGGGACCACAGATACGCAGTATTTT.

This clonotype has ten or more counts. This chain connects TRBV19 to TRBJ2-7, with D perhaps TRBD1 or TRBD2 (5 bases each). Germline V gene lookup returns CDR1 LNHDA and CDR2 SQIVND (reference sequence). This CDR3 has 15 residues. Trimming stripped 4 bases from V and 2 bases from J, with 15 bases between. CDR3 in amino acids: CASSRGETAAYEQYF. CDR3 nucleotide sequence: TGTGCCAGTAGTAGAGGCGAGACAGCGGCCTACGAGCAGTACTTC. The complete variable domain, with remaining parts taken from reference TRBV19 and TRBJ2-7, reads DGGITQSPKYLFRKEGQNVTLSCEQNLNHDAMYWYRQDPGQGLRLIYYSQIVNDFQKGDIAEGYSVSREKKESFPLTVTSAQKNPTAFYLCASSRGETAAYEQYFGPGTRLTVT.

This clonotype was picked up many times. CDR3 bases: TGTGCCAGCAGCGTCACAGCGGCCACTGAAGCTTTCTTT. Residues: CASSVTAATEAFF. The chain links TRBV7-8 to TRBJ1-1, with no clear D. This CDR3 has 13 residues. The V gene lost 5 bases and the J gene lost 4 bases, with 11 bases spanning the gap. The germline V gene has CDR1 SGHVS and CDR2 FQNEAQ.

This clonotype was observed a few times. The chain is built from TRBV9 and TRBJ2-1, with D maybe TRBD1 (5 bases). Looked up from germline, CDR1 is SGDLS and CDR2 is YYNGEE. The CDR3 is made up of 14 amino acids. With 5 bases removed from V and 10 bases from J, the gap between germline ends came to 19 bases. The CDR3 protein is CASSGAGRKQEQFF. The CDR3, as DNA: TGTGCCAGCAGTGGGGCAGGCCGAAAACAGGAGCAGTTCTTC.

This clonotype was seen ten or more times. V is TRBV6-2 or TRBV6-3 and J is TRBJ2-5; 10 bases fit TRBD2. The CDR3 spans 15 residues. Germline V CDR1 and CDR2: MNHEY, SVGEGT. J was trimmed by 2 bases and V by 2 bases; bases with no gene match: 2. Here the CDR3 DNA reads TGTGCCAGCAGTTACAGGACTAGCGGACAAGAGACCCAGTACTTC. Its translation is CASSYRTSGQETQYF.

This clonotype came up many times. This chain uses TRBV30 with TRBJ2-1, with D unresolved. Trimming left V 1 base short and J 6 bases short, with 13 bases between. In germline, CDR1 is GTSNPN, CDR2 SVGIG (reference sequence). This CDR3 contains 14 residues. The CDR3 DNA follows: TGTGCCTGGAGTGCCTGGGTCTTGGGCAATGAGCAGTTCTTC. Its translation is CAWSAWVLGNEQFF.

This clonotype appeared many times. For the CDR3, the DNA is TGCAGCGTTGCGGATGAGCAGTTCTTC. Its translation: CSVADEQFF. The chain employs TRBV29-1 and TRBJ2-1; D is unclear. Trimming stripped 4 bases from V and 8 bases from J, with 3 bases between. The germline CDR1 and CDR2 sequences are SQVTM and ANQGSEA. This CDR3 contains 9 residues.

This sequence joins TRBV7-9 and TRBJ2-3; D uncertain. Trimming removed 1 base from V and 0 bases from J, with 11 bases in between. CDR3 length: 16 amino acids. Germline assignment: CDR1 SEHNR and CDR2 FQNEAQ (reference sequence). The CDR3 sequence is CASSLVGSRSTDTQYF. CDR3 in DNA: TGTGCCAGCAGCTTAGTTGGAAGCAGAAGCACAGATACGCAGTATTTT.

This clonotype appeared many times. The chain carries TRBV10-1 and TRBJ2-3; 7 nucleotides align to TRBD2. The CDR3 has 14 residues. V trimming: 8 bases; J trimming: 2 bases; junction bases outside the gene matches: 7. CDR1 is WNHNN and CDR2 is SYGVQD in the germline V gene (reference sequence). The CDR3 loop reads CASRSGVDTDTQYF. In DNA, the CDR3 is TGCGCCAGCCGGAGCGGGGTCGACACAGATACGCAGTATTTT.

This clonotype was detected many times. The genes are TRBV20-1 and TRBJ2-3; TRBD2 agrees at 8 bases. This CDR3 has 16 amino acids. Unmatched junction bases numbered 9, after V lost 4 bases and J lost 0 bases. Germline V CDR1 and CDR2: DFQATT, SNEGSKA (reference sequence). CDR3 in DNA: TGCAGTGCTAATGTCGCGGGAGGCCCGAGCACAGATACGCAGTATTTT. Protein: CSANVAGGPSTDTQYF.

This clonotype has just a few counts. The CDR3 nucleotides read TGCGCCAGCAGCCAAGATAAAGGGCGTACTGAAGCTTTCTTT. It encodes CASSQDKGRTEAFF. The chain couples TRBV4-1 to TRBJ1-1; unclear D gene. Germline assignment: CDR1 MGHRA and CDR2 YSYEKL. The CDR3 consists of 14 residues. V was cut by 0 bases and J by 5 bases, with 10 bases left in between.

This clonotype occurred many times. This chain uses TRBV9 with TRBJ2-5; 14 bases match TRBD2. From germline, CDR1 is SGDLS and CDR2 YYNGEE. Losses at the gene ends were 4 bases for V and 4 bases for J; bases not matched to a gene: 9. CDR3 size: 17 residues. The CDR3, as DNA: TGTGCCAGCAGCCCTTATACCGGGACTAGCGGGAGAGAGACCCAGTACTTC. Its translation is CASSPYTGTSGRETQYF.

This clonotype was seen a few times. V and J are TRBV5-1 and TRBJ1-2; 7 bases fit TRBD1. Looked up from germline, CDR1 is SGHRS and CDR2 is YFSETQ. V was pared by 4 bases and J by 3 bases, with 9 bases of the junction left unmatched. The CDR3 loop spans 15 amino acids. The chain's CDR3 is CASSRQGSLDYGYTF. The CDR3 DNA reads TGCGCCAGCAGCCGACAGGGCTCTTTGGACTATGGCTACACCTTC.

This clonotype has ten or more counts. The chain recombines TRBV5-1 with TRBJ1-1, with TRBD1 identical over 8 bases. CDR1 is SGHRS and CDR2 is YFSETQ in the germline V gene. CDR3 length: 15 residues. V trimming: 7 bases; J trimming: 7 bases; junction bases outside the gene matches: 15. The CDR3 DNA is TGCGCCAGCCGCCCTCAGGGGGCGGCTACCTATGAAGCTTTCTTT. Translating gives CASRPQGAATYEAFF. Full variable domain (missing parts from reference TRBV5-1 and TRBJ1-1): KAGVTQTPRYLIKTRGQQVTLSCSPISGHRSVSWYQQTPGQGLQFLFEYFSETQRNKGNFPGRFSGRQFSNSRSEMNVSTLELGDSALYLCASRPQGAATYEAFFGQGTRLTVV.

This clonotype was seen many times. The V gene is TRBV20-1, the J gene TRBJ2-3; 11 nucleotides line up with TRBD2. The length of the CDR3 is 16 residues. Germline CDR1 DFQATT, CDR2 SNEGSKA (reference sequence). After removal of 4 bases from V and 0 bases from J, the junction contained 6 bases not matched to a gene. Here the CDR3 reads CSATTSGTTSTDTQYF. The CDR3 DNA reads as TGCAGTGCTACGACTAGCGGGACTACTAGCACAGATACGCAGTATTTT.

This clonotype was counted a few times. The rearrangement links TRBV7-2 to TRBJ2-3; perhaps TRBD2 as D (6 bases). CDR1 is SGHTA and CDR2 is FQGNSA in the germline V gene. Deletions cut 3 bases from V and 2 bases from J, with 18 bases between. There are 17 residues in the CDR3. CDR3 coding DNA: TGTGCCAGCAGCTTCAATCCTCAGCGGGCGTACACAGATACGCAGTATTTT. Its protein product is CASSFNPQRAYTDTQYF.

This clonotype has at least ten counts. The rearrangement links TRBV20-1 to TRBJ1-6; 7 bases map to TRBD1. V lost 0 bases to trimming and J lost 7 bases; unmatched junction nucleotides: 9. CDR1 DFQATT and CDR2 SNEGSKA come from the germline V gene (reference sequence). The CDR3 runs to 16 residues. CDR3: CSARELGGGINSPLHF. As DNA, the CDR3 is TGCAGTGCTAGAGAGTTAGGGGGCGGAATAAATTCACCCCTCCACTTT.

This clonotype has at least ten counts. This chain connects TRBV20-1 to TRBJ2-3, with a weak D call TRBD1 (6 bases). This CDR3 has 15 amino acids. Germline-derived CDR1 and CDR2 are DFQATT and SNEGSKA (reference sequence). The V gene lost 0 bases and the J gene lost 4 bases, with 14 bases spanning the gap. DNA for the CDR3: TGCAGTGCTAGAGATCCGGGACAATCCCCAGATACGCAGTATTTT. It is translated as CSARDPGQSPDTQYF.

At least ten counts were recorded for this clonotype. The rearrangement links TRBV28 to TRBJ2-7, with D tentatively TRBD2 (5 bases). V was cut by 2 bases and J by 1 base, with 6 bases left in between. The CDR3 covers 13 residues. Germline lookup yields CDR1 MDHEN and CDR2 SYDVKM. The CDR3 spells CASSLPGSYEQYF. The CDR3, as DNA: TGTGCCAGCAGTTTACCGGGATCCTACGAGCAGTACTTC.

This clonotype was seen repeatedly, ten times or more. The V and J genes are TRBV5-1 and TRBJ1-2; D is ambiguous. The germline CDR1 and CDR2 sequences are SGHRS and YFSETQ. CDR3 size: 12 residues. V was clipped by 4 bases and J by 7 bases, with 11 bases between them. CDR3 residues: CASSPTDVGYTF. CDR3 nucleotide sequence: TGCGCCAGCAGCCCTACCGACGTTGGCTACACCTTC.

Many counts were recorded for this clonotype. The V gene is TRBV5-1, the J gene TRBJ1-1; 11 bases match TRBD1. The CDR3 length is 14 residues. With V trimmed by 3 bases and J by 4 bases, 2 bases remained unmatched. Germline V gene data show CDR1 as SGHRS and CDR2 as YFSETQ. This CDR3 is CASSSGTGGTEAFF. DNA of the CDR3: TGCGCCAGCAGCTCAGGGACAGGGGGCACTGAAGCTTTCTTT.

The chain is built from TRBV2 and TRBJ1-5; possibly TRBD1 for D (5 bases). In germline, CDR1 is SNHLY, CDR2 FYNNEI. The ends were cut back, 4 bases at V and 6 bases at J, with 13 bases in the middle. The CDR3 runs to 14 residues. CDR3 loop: CASSGGSRVQPQHF. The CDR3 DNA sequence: TGTGCCAGCAGTGGGGGTTCCAGGGTTCAGCCCCAGCATTTT.

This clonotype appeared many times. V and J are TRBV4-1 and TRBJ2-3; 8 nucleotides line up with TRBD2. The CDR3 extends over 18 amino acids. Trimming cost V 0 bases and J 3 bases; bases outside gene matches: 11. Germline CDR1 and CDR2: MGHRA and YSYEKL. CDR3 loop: CASSQETRLAGNTDTQYF. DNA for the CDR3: TGCGCCAGCAGCCAAGAAACTCGGCTAGCGGGCAATACAGATACGCAGTATTTT.

The CDR3 DNA reads as TGTGCCAGCAGCGGCCTCCCTATAGCCAAAAACATTCAGTACTTC. Residues: CASSGLPIAKNIQYF. This chain uses TRBV6-6 with TRBJ2-4; D ambiguous. From germline, CDR1 is MNHNY and CDR2 SVGAGI (reference sequence). The V end was cut by 6 bases, the J end by 0 bases, with 12 bases between. The CDR3 is made up of 15 amino acids.

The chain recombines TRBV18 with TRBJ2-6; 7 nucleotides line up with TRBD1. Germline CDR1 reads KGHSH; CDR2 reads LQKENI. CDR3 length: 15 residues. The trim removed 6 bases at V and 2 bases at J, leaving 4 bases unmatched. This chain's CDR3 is CASSHRGTGANVLTF. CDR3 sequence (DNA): TGTGCCAGCTCTCACAGGGGCACTGGGGCCAACGTCCTGACTTTC.

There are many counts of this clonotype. The CDR3 loop reads CASGPPLDRGDEQFF. The CDR3 nucleotides are TGTGCTAGTGGTCCCCCCCTCGACAGGGGGGATGAGCAGTTCTTC. The V gene is TRBV12-5, the J gene TRBJ2-1, with 9 bases matching TRBD1. The germline V gene has CDR1 LGHNT and CDR2 FRNRAP. The trim removed 5 bases at V and 8 bases at J, leaving 10 bases unmatched. The CDR3 consists of 15 residues. The variable domain in full, completed from reference TRBV12-5 and TRBJ2-1, reads DARVTQTPRHKVTEMGQEVTMRCQPILGHNTVFWYRQTMMQGLELLAYFRNRAPLDDSGMPKDRFSAEMPDATLATLKIQPSEPRDSAVYFCASGPPLDRGDEQFFGPGTRLTVL.